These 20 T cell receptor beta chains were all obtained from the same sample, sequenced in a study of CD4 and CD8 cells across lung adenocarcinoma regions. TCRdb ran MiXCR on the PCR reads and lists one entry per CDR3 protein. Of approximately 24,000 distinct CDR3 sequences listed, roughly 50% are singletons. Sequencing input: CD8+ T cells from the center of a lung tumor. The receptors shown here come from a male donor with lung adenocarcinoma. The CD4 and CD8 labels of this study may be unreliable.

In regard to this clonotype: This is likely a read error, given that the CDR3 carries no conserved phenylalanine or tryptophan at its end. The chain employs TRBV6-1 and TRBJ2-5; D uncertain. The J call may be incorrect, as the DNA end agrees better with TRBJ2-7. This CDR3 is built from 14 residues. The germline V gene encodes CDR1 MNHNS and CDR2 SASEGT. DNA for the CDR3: TGTGCCAGCAGTGCATCGTGGGAATCCTACGAGCAGTACTCC. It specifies CASSASWESYEQYS.

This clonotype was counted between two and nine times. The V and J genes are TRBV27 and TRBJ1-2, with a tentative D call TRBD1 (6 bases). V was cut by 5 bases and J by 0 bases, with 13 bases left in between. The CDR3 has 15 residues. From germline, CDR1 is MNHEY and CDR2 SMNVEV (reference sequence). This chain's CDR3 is CASSPSTGANYGYTF. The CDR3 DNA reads TGTGCCAGCAGTCCTTCGACAGGAGCTAACTATGGCTACACCTTC.

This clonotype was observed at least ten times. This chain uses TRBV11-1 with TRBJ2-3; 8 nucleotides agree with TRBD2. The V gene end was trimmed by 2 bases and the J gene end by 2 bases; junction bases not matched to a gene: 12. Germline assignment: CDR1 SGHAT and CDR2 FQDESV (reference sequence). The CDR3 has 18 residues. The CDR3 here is CASSLRGGGSRDTDTQYF. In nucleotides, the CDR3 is TGTGCCAGCAGCTTACGCGGCGGGGGGAGCAGGGACACAGATACGCAGTATTTT.

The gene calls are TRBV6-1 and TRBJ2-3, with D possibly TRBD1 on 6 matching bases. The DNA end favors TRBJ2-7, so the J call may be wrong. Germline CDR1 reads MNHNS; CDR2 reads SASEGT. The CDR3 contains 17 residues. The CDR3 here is CASIFPRGLCGKNTQYF. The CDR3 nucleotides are TGTGCCAGCATATTCCCCAGGGGCCTGTGTGGCAAAAATACGCAGTACTTC.

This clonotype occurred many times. The CDR3 DNA is TGTGCCAGCAGTTACTCTGAAAAGCAGACCCAGTACTTC. This gives the protein CASSYSEKQTQYF. The chain recombines TRBV6-5 with TRBJ2-5, with D uncertain. From germline, CDR1 is MNHEY and CDR2 SVGAGI. This CDR3 has 13 amino acids. The ends were cut back, 0 bases at V and 6 bases at J, with 8 bases in the middle.

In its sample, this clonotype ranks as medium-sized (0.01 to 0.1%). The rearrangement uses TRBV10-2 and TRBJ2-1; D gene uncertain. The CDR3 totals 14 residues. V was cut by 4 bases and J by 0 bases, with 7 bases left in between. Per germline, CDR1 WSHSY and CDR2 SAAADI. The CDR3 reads CASSAQSSYNEQFF. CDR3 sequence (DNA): TGCGCCAGCAGTGCCCAAAGCTCCTACAATGAGCAGTTCTTC.

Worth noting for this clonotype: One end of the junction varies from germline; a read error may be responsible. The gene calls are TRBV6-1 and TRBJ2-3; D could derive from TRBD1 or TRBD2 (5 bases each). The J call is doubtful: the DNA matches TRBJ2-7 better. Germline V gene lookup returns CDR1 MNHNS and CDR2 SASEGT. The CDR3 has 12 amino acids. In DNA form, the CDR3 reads TGTGCCGGCAGTGGGACCCCGGATACGCAGTACTTC. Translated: CAGSGTPDTQYF.

This CDR3 is CASSELGAGSYNEQFF. The DNA for the CDR3 is TGTGCCAGCAGTGAACTTGGGGCAGGGAGTTACAATGAGCAGTTCTTC. This sequence joins TRBV6-1 and TRBJ2-1; TRBD1 or TRBD2 may be the D gene (5 bases each). The V gene's germline CDR1 is MNHNS and CDR2 SASEGT. V shed 2 bases and J shed 4 bases, with 15 bases lying between them. This CDR3 is 16 amino acids long.

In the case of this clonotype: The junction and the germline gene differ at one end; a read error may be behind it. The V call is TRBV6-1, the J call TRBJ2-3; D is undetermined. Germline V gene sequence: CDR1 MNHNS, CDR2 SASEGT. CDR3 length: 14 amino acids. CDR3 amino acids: CAGSGERGTDTQYF. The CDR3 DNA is TGTGCGGGCAGTGGAGAGCGTGGCACAGATACGCAGTATTTC.

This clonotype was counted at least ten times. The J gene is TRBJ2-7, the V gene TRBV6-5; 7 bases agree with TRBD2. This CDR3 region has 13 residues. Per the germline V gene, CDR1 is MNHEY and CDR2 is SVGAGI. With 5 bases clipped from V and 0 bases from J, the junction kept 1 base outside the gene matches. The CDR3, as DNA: TGTGCCAGCAGTAGCGGGAACTCCTACGAGCAGTACTTC. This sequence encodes CASSSGNSYEQYF.

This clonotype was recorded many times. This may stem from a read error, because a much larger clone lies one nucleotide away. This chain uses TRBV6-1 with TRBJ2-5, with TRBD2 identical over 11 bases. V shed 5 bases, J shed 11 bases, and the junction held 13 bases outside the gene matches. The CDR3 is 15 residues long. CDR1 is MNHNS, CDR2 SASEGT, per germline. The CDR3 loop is CASSTLAGVRNEQYF. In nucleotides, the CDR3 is TGTGCCAGCAGTACACTAGCGGGAGTCCGCAATGAGCAGTACTTC.

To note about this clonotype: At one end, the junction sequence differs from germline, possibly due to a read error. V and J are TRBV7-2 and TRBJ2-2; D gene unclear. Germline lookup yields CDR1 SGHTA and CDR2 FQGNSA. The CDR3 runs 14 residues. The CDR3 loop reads CASSSAVCTDELYF. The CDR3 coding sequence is TGTGCCAGCAGCTCGGCTGTGTGCACCGATGAGCTGTATTTT.

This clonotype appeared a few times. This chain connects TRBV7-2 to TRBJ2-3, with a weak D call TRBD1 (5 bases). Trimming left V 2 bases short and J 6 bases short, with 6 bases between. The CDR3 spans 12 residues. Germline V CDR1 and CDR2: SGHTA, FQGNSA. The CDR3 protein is CASSLNRDTQYF. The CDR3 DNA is TGTGCCAGCAGCTTAAACAGGGATACGCAGTATTTT.

CDR3 DNA: TGTGCCAGCAGTTCCGCCCGGGACTTAAACACTGAAGCTTTCTTT. Residues: CASSSARDLNTEAFF. This chain uses TRBV27 with TRBJ1-1; D possibly corresponds to TRBD1 (5 bases). Trimming shortened V by 4 bases and J by 2 bases, and 14 bases separated the two germline ends. This CDR3 comprises 15 residues. Germline V gene sequence: CDR1 MNHEY, CDR2 SMNVEV (reference sequence).

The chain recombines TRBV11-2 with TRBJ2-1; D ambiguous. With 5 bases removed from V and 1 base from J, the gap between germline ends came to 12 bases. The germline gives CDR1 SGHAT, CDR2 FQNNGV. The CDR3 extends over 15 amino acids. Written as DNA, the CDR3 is TGTGCCAGCAGCCTCGAGGCATCTTCCTACAATGAGCAGTTCTTC. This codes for CASSLEASSYNEQFF.

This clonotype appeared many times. CDR3 nucleotide sequence: TGCGCCAGCAGTGATGGGTTTTGGCCCCGCGGGAATGAGCAGTTCTTC. It translates to CASSDGFWPRGNEQFF. The rearrangement links TRBV10-1 to TRBJ2-1, with TRBD2 as a possible D gene (5 bases). The germline V gene has CDR1 WNHNN and CDR2 SYGVQD (reference sequence). Trimming took 3 bases from V and 7 from J, leaving 19 bases between them. The length of the CDR3 is 16 residues.

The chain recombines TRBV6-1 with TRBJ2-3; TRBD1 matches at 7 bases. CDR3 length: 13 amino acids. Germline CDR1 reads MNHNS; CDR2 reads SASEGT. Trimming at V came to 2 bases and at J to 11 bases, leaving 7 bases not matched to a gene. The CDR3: CASSEWDTGEQYF. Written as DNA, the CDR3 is TGTGCCAGCAGTGAATGGGACACAGGGGAGCAGTATTTT.

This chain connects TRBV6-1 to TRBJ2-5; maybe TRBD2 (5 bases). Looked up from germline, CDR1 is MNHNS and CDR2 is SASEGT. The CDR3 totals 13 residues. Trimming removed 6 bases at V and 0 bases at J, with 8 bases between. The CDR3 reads CASRATNQETQYF. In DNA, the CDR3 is TGTGCCAGCAGGGCGACTAACCAAGAGACCCAGTACTTC.

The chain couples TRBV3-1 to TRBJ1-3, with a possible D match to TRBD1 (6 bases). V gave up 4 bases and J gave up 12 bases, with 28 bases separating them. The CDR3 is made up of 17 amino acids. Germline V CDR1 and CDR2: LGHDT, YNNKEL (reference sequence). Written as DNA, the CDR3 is TGTGCCAGCAGCCCCGAGTCGCGCAGAGGGGGTTCGTGGGGCATATATTTT. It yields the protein CASSPESRRGGSWGIYF. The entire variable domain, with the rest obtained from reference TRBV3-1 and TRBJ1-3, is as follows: DTAVSQTPKYLVTQMGNDKSIKCEQNLGHDTMYWYKQDSKKFLKIMFSYNNKELIINETVPNRFSPKSPDKAHLNLHINSLELGDSAVYFCASSPESRRGGSWGIYFGEGSWLTVV.

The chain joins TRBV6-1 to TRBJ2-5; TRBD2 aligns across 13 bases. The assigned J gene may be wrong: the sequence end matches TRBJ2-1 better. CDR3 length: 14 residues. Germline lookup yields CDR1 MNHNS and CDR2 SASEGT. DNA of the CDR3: TGTGCCAGTTGGGGGACTAGCGGGACCAATGAGCAGTTCTTC. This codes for CASWGTSGTNEQFF.